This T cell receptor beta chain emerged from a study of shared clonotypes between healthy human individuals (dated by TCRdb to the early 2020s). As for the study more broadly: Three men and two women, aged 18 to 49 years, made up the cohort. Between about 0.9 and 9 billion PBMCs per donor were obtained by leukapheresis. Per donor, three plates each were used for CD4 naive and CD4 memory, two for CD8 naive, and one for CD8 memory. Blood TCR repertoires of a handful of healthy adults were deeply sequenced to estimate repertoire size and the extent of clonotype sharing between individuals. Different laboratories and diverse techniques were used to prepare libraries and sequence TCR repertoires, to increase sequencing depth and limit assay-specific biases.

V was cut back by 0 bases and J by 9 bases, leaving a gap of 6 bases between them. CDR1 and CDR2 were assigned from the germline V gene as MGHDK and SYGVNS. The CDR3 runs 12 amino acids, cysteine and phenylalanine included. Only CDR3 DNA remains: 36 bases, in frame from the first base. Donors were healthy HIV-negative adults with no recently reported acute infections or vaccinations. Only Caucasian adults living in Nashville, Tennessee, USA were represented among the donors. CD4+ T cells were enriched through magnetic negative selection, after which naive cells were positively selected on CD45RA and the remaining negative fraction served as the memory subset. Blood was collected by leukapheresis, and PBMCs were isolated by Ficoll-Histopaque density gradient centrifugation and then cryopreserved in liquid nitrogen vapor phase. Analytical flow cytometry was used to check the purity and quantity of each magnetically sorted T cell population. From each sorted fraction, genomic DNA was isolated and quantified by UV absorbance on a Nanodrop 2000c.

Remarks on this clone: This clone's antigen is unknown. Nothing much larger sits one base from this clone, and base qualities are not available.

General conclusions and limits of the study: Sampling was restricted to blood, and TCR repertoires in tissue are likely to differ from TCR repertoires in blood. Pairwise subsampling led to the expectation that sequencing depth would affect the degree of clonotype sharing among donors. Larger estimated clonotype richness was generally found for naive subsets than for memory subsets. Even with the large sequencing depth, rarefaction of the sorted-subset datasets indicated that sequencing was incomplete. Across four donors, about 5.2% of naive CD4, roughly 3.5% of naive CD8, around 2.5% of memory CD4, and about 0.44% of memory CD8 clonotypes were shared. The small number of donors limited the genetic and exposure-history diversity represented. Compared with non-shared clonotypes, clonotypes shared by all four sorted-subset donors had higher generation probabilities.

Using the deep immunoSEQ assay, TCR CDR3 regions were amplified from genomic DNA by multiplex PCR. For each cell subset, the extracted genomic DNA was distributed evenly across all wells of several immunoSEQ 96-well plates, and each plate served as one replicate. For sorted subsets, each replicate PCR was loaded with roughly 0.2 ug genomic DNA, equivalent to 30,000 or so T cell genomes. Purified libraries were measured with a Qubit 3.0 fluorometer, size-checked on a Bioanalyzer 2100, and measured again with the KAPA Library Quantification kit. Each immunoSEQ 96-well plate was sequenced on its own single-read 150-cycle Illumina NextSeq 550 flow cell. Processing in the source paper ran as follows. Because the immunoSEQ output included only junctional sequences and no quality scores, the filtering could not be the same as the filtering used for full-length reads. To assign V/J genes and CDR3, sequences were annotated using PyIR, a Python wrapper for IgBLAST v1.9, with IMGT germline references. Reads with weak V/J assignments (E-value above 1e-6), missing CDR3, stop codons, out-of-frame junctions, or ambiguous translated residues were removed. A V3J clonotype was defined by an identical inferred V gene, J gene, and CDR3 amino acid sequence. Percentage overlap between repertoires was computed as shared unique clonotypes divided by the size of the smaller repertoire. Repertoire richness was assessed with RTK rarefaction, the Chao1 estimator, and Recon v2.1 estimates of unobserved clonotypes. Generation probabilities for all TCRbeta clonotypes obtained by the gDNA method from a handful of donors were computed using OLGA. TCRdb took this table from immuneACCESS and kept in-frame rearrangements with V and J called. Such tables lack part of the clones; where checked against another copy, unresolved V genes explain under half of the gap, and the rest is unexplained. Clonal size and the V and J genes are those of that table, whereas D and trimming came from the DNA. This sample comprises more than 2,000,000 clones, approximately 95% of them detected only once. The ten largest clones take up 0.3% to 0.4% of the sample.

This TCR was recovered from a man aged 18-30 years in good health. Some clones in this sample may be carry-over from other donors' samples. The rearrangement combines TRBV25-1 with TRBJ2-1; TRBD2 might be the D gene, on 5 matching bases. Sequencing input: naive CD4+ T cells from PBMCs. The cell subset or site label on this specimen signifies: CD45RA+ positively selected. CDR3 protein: CASSEYRGEQFF. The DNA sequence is TGTGCCAGCAGTGAATACCGGGGTGAGCAGTTCTTC. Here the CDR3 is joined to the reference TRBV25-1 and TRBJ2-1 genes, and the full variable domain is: EADIYQTPRYLVIGTGKKITLECSQTMGHDKMYWYQQDPGMELHLIHYSYGVNSTEKGDLSSESTVSRIRTEHFPLTLESARPSHTSQYLCASSEYRGEQFFGPGTRLTVL.